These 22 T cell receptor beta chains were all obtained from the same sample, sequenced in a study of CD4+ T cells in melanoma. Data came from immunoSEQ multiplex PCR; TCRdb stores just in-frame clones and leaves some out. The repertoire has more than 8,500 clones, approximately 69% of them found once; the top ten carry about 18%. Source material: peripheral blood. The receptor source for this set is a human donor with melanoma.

The CDR3 nucleotides read TGTGCCAGCAGTTACTCGGGGACCCCTAACTATGGCTACACCTTC. Amino acid sequence: CASSYSGTPNYGYTF. The gene calls are TRBV6-5 and TRBJ1-2, with TRBD1 as a possible D gene (5 bases). Between the trimmed V and J ends, which lost 0 bases and 0 bases, there was a span of 8 bases. Germline CDR1 and CDR2: MNHEY and SVGAGI. The CDR3 totals 15 residues.

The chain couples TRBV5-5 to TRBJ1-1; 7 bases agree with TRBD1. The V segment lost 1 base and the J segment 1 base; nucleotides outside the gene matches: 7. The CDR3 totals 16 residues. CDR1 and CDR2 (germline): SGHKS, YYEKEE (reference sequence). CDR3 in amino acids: CASSLRQGETNTEAFF. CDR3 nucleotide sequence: TGTGCCAGCAGCTTGCGGCAGGGGGAGACGAACACTGAAGCTTTCTTT.

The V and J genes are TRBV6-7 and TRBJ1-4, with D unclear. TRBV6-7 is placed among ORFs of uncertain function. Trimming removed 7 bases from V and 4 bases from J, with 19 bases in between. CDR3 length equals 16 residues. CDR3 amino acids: CASTLAGGRLNEKLFF. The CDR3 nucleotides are TGTGCCAGCACCTTGGCAGGTGGTCGACTTAATGAAAAACTGTTTTTT.

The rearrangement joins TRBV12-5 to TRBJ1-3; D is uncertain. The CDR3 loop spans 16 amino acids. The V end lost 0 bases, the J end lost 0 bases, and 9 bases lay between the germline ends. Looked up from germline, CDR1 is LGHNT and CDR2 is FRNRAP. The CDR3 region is CASGLVPRSSGNTIYF. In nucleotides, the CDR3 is TGTGCTAGTGGTTTGGTACCGCGGAGCTCTGGAAACACCATATATTTT.

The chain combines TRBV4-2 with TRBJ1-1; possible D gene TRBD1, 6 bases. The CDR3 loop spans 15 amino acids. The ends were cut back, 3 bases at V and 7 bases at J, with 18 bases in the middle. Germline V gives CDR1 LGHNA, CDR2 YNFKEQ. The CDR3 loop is CASSQPYGQRNEAFF. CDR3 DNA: TGTGCCAGCAGCCAGCCCTACGGACAGCGAAATGAAGCTTTCTTT.

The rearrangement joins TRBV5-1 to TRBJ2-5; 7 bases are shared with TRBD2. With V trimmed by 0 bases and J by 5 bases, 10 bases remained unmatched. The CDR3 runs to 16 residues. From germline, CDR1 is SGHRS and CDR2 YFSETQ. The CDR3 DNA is TGCGCCAGCAGCTTGGCGCTGAGCGGGGATCGGGAGACCCAGTACTTC. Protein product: CASSLALSGDRETQYF.

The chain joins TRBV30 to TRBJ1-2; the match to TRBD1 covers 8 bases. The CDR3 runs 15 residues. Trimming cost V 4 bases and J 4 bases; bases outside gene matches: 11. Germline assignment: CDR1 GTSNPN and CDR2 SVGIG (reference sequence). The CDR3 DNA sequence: TGTGCCTGGACAAAAGGACAGGGAAGCAGCTATGGCTACACCTTC. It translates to CAWTKGQGSSYGYTF.

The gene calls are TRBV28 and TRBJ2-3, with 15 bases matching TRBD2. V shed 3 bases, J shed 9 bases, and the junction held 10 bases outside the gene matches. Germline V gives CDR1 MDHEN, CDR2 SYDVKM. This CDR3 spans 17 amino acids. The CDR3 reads CASSLGSRTSGGGTQYF. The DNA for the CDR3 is TGTGCCAGCAGTTTGGGCAGTAGGACTAGCGGGGGGGGGACGCAGTATTTT. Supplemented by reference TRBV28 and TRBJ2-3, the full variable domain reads DVKVTQSSRYLVKRTGEKVFLECVQDMDHENMFWYRQDPGLGLRLIYFSYDVKMKEKGDIPEGYSVSREKKERFSLILESASTNQTSMYLCASSLGSRTSGGGTQYFGPGTRLTVL.

CDR3 amino acids: CAWSGTSGNTGELFF. The DNA for the CDR3 is TGTGCCTGGAGTGGGACTAGCGGGAACACCGGGGAGCTGTTTTTT. V and J are TRBV30 and TRBJ2-2; 10 nucleotides line up with TRBD2. The V and J ends lost 1 base and 1 base, in that order; junction bases with no gene match: 0. Germline V lookup: CDR1 GTSNPN, CDR2 SVGIG (reference sequence). The CDR3 spans 15 residues. Full variable domain (outside the CDR3, taken from reference TRBV30 and TRBJ2-2): SQTIHQWPATLVQPVGSPLSLECTVEGTSNPNLYWYRQAAGRGLQLLFYSVGIGQISSEVPQNLSASRPQDRQFILSSKKLLLSDSGFYLCAWSGTSGNTGELFFGEGSRLTVL.

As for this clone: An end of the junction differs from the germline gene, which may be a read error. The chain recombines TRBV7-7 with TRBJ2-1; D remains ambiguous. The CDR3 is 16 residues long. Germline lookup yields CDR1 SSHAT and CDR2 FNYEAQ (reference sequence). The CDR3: CASSPRAPSVGNEQFF. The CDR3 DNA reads TGTGCTAGCAGTCCGCGCGCCCCATCAGTGGGGAATGAGCAGTTCTTC.

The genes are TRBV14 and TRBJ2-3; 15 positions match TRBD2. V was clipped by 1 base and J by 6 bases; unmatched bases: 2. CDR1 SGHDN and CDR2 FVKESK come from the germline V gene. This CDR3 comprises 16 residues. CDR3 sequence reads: CASSQAGLAGGDTQYF. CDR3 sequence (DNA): TGTGCCAGCAGCCAAGCGGGACTAGCGGGGGGCGATACGCAGTATTTT.

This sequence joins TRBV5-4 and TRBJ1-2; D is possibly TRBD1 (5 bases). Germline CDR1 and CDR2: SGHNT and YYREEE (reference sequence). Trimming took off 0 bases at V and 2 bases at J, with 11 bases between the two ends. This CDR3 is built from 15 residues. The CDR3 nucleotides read TGTGCCAGCAGCTTGGGGCAGGGCAGGAACTATGGCTACACCTTC. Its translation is CASSLGQGRNYGYTF. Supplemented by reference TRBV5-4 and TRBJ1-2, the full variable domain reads ETGVTQSPTHLIKTRGQQVTLRCSSQSGHNTVSWYQQALGQGPQFIFQYYREEENGRGNFPPRFSGLQFPNYSSELNVNALELDDSALYLCASSLGQGRNYGYTFGSGTRLTVV.

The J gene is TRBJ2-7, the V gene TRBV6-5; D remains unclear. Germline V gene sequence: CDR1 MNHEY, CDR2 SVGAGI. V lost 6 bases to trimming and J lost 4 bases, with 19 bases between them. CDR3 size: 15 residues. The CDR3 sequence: CASRTFSRTQYEQYF. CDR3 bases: TGTGCCAGCAGGACTTTCAGCCGTACCCAATACGAGCAGTACTTC.

The chain's CDR3 is CASSLVSAGGTDTQYF. The CDR3 region has the DNA TGTGCCAGCAGCTTAGTGTCAGCGGGGGGCACAGATACGCAGTATTTT. The rearrangement uses TRBV7-2 and TRBJ2-3; the match to TRBD2 covers 8 bases. The CDR3 length is 16 residues. Germline CDR1 SGHTA, CDR2 FQGNSA. J was trimmed by 1 base and V by 1 base; bases with no gene match: 4.

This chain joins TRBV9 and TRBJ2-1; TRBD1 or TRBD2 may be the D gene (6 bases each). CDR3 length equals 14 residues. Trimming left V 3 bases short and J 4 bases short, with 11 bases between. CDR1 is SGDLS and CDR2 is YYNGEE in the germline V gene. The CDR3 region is CASSEEGEYNEQFF. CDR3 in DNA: TGTGCCAGCAGCGAGGAGGGGGAATACAATGAGCAGTTCTTC.

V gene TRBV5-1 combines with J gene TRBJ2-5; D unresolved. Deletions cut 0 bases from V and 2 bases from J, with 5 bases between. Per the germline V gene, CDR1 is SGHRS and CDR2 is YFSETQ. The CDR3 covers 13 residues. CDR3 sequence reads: CASSLAQQETQYF. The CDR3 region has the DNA TGCGCCAGCAGCTTGGCGCAGCAAGAGACCCAGTACTTC.

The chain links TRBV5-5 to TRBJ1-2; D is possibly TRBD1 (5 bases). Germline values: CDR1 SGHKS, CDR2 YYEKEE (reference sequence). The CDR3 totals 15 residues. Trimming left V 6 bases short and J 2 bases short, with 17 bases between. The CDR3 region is CASNKRQGWNYGYTF. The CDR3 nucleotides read TGTGCCAGCAACAAGCGTCAGGGTTGGAACTATGGCTACACCTTC.

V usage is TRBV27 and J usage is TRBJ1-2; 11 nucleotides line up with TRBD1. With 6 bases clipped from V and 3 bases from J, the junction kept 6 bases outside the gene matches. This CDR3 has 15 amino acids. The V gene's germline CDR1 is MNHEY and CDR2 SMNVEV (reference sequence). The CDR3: CASSRGTGGYYGYTF. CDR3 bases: TGTGCCAGCAGCCGTGGGACAGGGGGGTACTATGGCTACACCTTC.

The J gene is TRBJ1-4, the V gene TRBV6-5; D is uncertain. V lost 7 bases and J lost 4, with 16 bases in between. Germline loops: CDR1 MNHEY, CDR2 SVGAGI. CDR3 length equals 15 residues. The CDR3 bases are TGTGCCAGCACCAAAATGCGAGTGGGTAATGAAAAACTGTTTTTT. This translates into CASTKMRVGNEKLFF.

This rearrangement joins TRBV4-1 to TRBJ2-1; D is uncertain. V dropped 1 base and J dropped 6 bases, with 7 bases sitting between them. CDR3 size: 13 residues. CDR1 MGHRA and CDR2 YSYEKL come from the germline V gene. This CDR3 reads CASSQVIVNEQFF. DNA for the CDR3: TGCGCCAGCAGCCAAGTCATAGTCAATGAGCAGTTCTTC.

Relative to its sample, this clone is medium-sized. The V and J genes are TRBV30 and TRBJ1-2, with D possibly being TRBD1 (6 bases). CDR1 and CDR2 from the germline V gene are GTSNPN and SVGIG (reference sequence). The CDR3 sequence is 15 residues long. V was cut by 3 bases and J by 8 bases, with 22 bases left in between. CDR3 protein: CAWSPDGTLGWGYTF. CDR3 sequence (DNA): TGTGCCTGGAGCCCGGACGGGACATTAGGATGGGGCTACACCTTC.

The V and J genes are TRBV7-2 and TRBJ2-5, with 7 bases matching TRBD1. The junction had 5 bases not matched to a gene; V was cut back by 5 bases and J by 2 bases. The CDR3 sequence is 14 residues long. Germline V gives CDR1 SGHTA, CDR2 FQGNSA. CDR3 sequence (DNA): TGTGCCAGCAGCCGACAGGGAGTTCAAGAGACCCAGTACTTC. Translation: CASSRQGVQETQYF. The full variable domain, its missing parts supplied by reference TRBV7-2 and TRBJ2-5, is GAGVSQSPSNKVTEKGKDVELRCDPISGHTALYWYRQSLGQGLEFLIYFQGNSAPDKSGLPSDRFSAERTGGSVSTLTIQRTQQEDSAVYLCASSRQGVQETQYFGPGTRLLVL.